This passage covers 32 T cell receptor beta chains from one sample sequenced in a study of cytomegalovirus exposure and HLA in healthy donors. Repertoires were generated with immunoSEQ multiplex PCR, while TCRdb's copy carries only in-frame clones and drops some. The data contain about 64,000 clones, more than 85% of them singletons. Sequences were obtained from PBMCs. The receptors here all came from a woman aged 18-35 years in good health and CMV-seronegative.

The chain has TRBV5-1 and TRBJ1-2, with a possible D match to TRBD1 (6 bases). The CDR3 is 12 residues long. Per the germline V gene, CDR1 is SGHRS and CDR2 is YFSETQ. V lost 1 base to trimming and J lost 6 bases, with 7 bases between them. CDR3: CASSLNRDGYTF. The CDR3 DNA reads TGCGCCAGCAGCTTGAACAGGGATGGCTACACCTTC.

The chain recombines TRBV10-3 with TRBJ1-6; no reliable D call. Trimming removed 7 bases at V and 9 bases at J, with 16 bases between. The germline V gene has CDR1 ENHRY and CDR2 SYGVKD. The CDR3 is made up of 14 amino acids. CDR3 protein: CAITEGTLGSPLHF. The CDR3 coding sequence is TGTGCCATCACCGAGGGTACATTAGGTTCACCCCTCCACTTT.

CDR3 sequence reads: CASSPSGTGAYEQYF. The CDR3 nucleotides are TGTGCCAGCAGTCCCAGTGGGACAGGGGCCTACGAGCAGTACTTC. The chain has TRBV7-2 and TRBJ2-7, with TRBD1 matching over 10 bases. V lost 6 bases, J lost 2 bases, and 7 bases stayed unmatched. The length of the CDR3 is 15 residues. Germline V gene data show CDR1 as SGHTA and CDR2 as FQGNSA.

The chain employs TRBV4-2 and TRBJ2-1; 7 nucleotides match TRBD2. The CDR3 is made up of 15 amino acids. J was trimmed by 9 bases and V by 6 bases; bases with no gene match: 14. Per germline, CDR1 LGHNA and CDR2 YNFKEQ. CDR3 amino acids: CASRLRREIVLEQFF. CDR3 sequence (DNA): TGTGCCAGCAGATTAAGGCGGGAGATAGTTCTTGAGCAGTTCTTC.

V is TRBV19 and J is TRBJ2-1; TRBD2 matches 9 bases. The J segment lost 7 bases and the V segment lost 3 bases, leaving 7 bases of the junction unmatched. CDR1 and CDR2 from the germline V gene are LNHDA and SQIVND (reference sequence). The CDR3 consists of 15 residues. In DNA form, the CDR3 reads TGTGCCAGTAGTATTATAGCGGGAGTTAGGAATGAGCAGTTCTTC. Translated: CASSIIAGVRNEQFF.

The rearrangement uses TRBV27 and TRBJ1-4; perhaps TRBD1 as D (5 bases). Germline V gene data show CDR1 as MNHEY and CDR2 as SMNVEV (reference sequence). V dropped 5 bases and J dropped 3 bases, with 10 bases sitting between them. This CDR3 has 14 residues. DNA of the CDR3: TGTGCCAGCAGTCCCCGGGGGGCTAATGAAAAACTGTTTTTT. Translated, it gives CASSPRGANEKLFF.

This clone appeared once. The chain links TRBV9 to TRBJ2-7; 8 bases fit TRBD1. V shed 3 bases, J shed 3 bases, and the junction held 8 bases outside the gene matches. The germline V gene encodes CDR1 SGDLS and CDR2 YYNGEE. This CDR3 region has 15 residues. The CDR3 bases are TGTGCCAGCAGCGCGGCCCCGGGACAGGTCTACGAGCAGTACTTC. Protein product: CASSAAPGQVYEQYF.

Only one count was recorded for this clone. The chain has TRBV2 and TRBJ1-1; TRBD1 agrees at 7 bases. The V segment lost 6 bases and the J segment 2 bases; nucleotides outside the gene matches: 6. In germline, CDR1 is SNHLY, CDR2 FYNNEI. The CDR3 has 14 amino acids. The CDR3 coding sequence is TGTGCCAGCAGGCAGGGACAGAGTAACACTGAAGCTTTCTTT. Translating gives CASRQGQSNTEAFF.

The rearrangement uses TRBV30 and TRBJ2-7; the match to TRBD2 covers 7 bases. This CDR3 has 15 amino acids. Germline lookup yields CDR1 GTSNPN and CDR2 SVGIG (reference sequence). J lost 0 bases, V lost 0 bases, and 5 bases had no gene match. CDR3 amino acids: CAWSVLGRVSYEQYF. CDR3 sequence (DNA): TGTGCCTGGAGTGTATTGGGGAGGGTCTCCTACGAGCAGTACTTC.

V usage is TRBV4-3 and J usage is TRBJ1-1; D unresolved. Per the germline V gene, CDR1 is LGHNA and CDR2 is YSLEER. The V end was cut by 0 bases, the J end by 0 bases, with 5 bases between. The CDR3 runs to 14 residues. CDR3 in DNA: TGCGCCAGCAGCCAAGATGAGGTGAACACTGAAGCTTTCTTT. This codes for CASSQDEVNTEAFF.

This rearrangement joins TRBV5-1 to TRBJ2-1; 10 bases are shared with TRBD2. Germline V CDR1 and CDR2: SGHRS, YFSETQ. CDR3 length: 16 residues. V dropped 4 bases and J dropped 10; count of bases not matched to a gene: 14. CDR3 in DNA: TGCGCCAGCAGCCGACCGACCGCTAGCGGGAGAGGGGAGCAGTTCTTC. It specifies CASSRPTASGRGEQFF.

V gene TRBV7-6 combines with J gene TRBJ2-7; TRBD2 matches at 11 bases. The trim removed 1 base at V and 5 bases at J, leaving 13 bases unmatched. Germline V gene sequence: CDR1 SGHVS, CDR2 FNYEAQ. The CDR3 consists of 18 residues. The DNA for the CDR3 is TGTGCCAGCAGCTTAGAGGCCCGGGGTAGCGGGAGGGTCCACGAGCAGTACTTC. Its translation: CASSLEARGSGRVHEQYF.

This chain connects TRBV19 to TRBJ2-1; 12 nucleotides line up with TRBD2. Trimming took 6 bases from V and 7 from J; bases not matched to a gene: 7. CDR1 and CDR2 from the germline V gene are LNHDA and SQIVND (reference sequence). There are 15 residues in the CDR3. The CDR3 region has the DNA TGTGCCAGTAGCGAAGGACTAGCGGGGACTAATGAGCAGTTCTTC. Amino acids: CASSEGLAGTNEQFF.

The chain is built from TRBV6-1 and TRBJ2-1; D is unresolved. Trimming stripped 2 bases from V and 0 bases from J, with 11 bases between. Per germline, CDR1 MNHNS and CDR2 SASEGT. The CDR3 runs to 16 residues. CDR3 in amino acids: CASSETELSSYNEQFF. The CDR3 DNA reads as TGTGCCAGCAGTGAAACCGAGTTGAGCTCCTACAATGAGCAGTTCTTC.

The chain recombines TRBV19 with TRBJ1-5, with 7 positions matching TRBD1. The ends lost 10 bases at V and 9 bases at J; junction bases unmatched: 12. The CDR3 has 13 amino acids. Per germline, CDR1 LNHDA and CDR2 SQIVND (reference sequence). The DNA for the CDR3 is TGTGCCACCGTCGGACAGGCCAGCGGGCCCCAGCATTTT. It is translated as CATVGQASGPQHF.

The chain combines TRBV2 with TRBJ1-2; tentatively, D is TRBD1 (6 bases). This CDR3 comprises 15 residues. Germline V gene sequence: CDR1 SNHLY, CDR2 FYNNEI. Trimming stripped 9 bases from V and 0 bases from J, with 17 bases between. The CDR3 nucleotides are TGTGCCAGAGGGGAGGGGGTTCTCCCTAACTATGGCTACACCTTC. Translating gives CARGEGVLPNYGYTF.

This clone was found once. V is TRBV10-2 and J is TRBJ1-1; 7 positions agree with TRBD1. The germline CDR1 and CDR2 sequences are WSHSY and SAAADI. Germline trimming cut 8 bases from V and 1 base from J; bases unmatched to any gene: 4. CDR3 size: 13 residues. The CDR3: CASGGQPNTEAFF. The CDR3 DNA is TGCGCCAGCGGGGGACAGCCGAACACTGAAGCTTTCTTT.

This clone was seen a few times. The rearrangement links TRBV27 to TRBJ1-2; no clear D gene. V was cut by 6 bases and J by 2 bases, with 7 bases left in between. The CDR3 spans 12 residues. Germline CDR1 and CDR2: MNHEY and SMNVEV (reference sequence). CDR3 DNA: TGTGCCAGCAGAAGTCGGAACTATGGCTACACCTTC. This sequence encodes CASRSRNYGYTF.

The chain is built from TRBV19 and TRBJ2-1, with 8 bases identical to TRBD1. The CDR3 consists of 13 residues. The trim removed 10 bases at V and 6 bases at J, leaving 8 bases unmatched. CDR1 and CDR2 from the germline V gene are LNHDA and SQIVND (reference sequence). As DNA, the CDR3 is TGTGCCACTTGGACAGGGCGGTCCAATGAGCAGTTCTTC. Encoded protein: CATWTGRSNEQFF.

This chain uses TRBV7-2 with TRBJ1-6, with a possible D match to TRBD1 (6 bases). The CDR3 extends over 17 amino acids. V shed 5 bases and J shed 8 bases, with 22 bases lying between them. Germline loops: CDR1 SGHTA, CDR2 FQGNSA. In DNA form, the CDR3 reads TGTGCCAGCAGCCCACGGACAGACAGTCGGGGGGATTCACCCCTCCACTTT. This gives the protein CASSPRTDSRGDSPLHF.

The rearrangement uses TRBV5-1 and TRBJ1-2; D is unclear. Deletions cut 0 bases from V and 6 bases from J, with 12 bases between. Germline CDR1 is SGHRS and CDR2 is YFSETQ. The CDR3 is 14 residues long. The CDR3 sequence: CASSLEISINGYTF. CDR3 DNA: TGCGCCAGCAGCTTGGAAATTAGCATAAATGGCTACACCTTC.

This chain links TRBV7-9 with TRBJ1-1, with D possibly matching TRBD1 (5 bases). V was cut by 1 base and J by 1 base, with 7 bases left in between. CDR1 is SEHNR, CDR2 FQNEAQ, per germline (reference sequence). CDR3 length: 14 amino acids. CDR3 residues: CASSLVQGNTEAFF. The CDR3 bases are TGTGCCAGCAGCTTAGTCCAGGGGAACACTGAAGCTTTCTTT.

This clone was recorded only once. This chain links TRBV7-2 with TRBJ2-7; no definite D call. Trimming pared 2 bases from V and 2 bases from J, leaving 7 bases between. The germline V gene has CDR1 SGHTA and CDR2 FQGNSA. CDR3 size: 13 residues. The CDR3 nucleotides read TGTGCCAGCAGCTTACGACTGACCTACGAGCAGTACTTC. Translated: CASSLRLTYEQYF. Variable domain in full (rest from reference TRBV7-2 and TRBJ2-7): GAGVSQSPSNKVTEKGKDVELRCDPISGHTALYWYRQSLGQGLEFLIYFQGNSAPDKSGLPSDRFSAERTGGSVSTLTIQRTQQEDSAVYLCASSLRLTYEQYFGPGTRLTVT.

The rearrangement uses TRBV9 and TRBJ2-5; possible D gene TRBD1, 6 bases. There are 14 residues in the CDR3. V lost 3 bases and J lost 4, with 13 bases in between. Germline V gene data show CDR1 as SGDLS and CDR2 as YYNGEE. CDR3 nucleotides: TGTGCCAGCAGCGCCAGGGGAGCAGCAGAGACCCAGTACTTC. This codes for CASSARGAAETQYF.

The rearrangement links TRBV5-1 to TRBJ2-3; 8 positions agree with TRBD2. This CDR3 is 15 amino acids long. J was trimmed by 4 bases and V by 5 bases; bases with no gene match: 9. Germline CDR1 is SGHRS and CDR2 is YFSETQ. The CDR3 DNA is TGCGCCAGCAGTCCCACTAGCGGCGTGGCAGATACGCAGTATTTT. Translated: CASSPTSGVADTQYF.

V and J are TRBV9 and TRBJ2-1; D ambiguous. Trimming left V 3 bases short and J 8 bases short, with 15 bases between. Germline V gives CDR1 SGDLS, CDR2 YYNGEE. The CDR3 is 14 amino acids. The CDR3 spells CASSASNGFYEQFF. DNA of the CDR3: TGTGCCAGCAGCGCAAGTAACGGTTTTTATGAGCAGTTCTTC.

The chain combines TRBV20-1 with TRBJ2-3; 7 bases are a match to TRBD1. V lost 6 bases and J lost 4; bases outside the gene matches: 1. The germline gives CDR1 DFQATT, CDR2 SNEGSKA (reference sequence). This CDR3 contains 11 residues. The CDR3 protein is CSAQGADTQYF. In nucleotides, the CDR3 is TGCAGTGCGCAGGGGGCAGATACGCAGTATTTT.

V is TRBV10-3 and J is TRBJ2-1, with 11 bases aligning to TRBD2. Germline lookup yields CDR1 ENHRY and CDR2 SYGVKD. The CDR3 length is 15 residues. Trimming cost V 9 bases and J 1 base; bases outside gene matches: 5. The CDR3 protein is CAISTSGNSYNEQFF. The CDR3, as DNA: TGTGCCATTTCGACTAGCGGGAATTCCTACAATGAGCAGTTCTTC.

V gene TRBV19 combines with J gene TRBJ2-2, with D possibly being TRBD2 (5 bases). Germline values: CDR1 LNHDA, CDR2 SQIVND (reference sequence). Trimming pared 3 bases from V and 2 bases from J, leaving 13 bases between. The CDR3 runs 16 residues. The CDR3 region is CASSISAAGNTGELFF. CDR3 DNA: TGTGCCAGTAGTATTTCTGCGGCGGGTAACACCGGGGAGCTGTTTTTT.

This chain links TRBV4-3 with TRBJ1-2, with D possibly being TRBD1 (6 bases). In germline, CDR1 is LGHNA, CDR2 YSLEER. The CDR3 spans 14 residues. Deletions cut 1 base from V and 2 bases from J, with 8 bases between. CDR3 DNA sequence: TGCGCCAGCAGCCAAGCAACAGGGAACTATGGCTACACCTTC. It codes for CASSQATGNYGYTF.

The chain joins TRBV2 to TRBJ1-5; 12 positions match TRBD1. The CDR3 runs to 15 residues. V gave up 7 bases and J gave up 7 bases; unmatched junction bases: 8. CDR1 and CDR2 (germline): SNHLY, FYNNEI. The CDR3 DNA follows: TGTGCCAGCAATAGGGACAGGGGGCGTAGGCAGCCCCAGCATTTT. Its protein is CASNRDRGRRQPQHF. Filled out from reference TRBV2 and TRBJ1-5, the complete variable domain reads EPEVTQTPSHQVTQMGQEVILRCVPISNHLYFYWYRQILGQKVEFLVSFYNNEISEKSEIFDDQFSVERPDGSNFTLKIRSTKLEDSAMYFCASNRDRGRRQPQHFGDGTRLSIL.

The chain has TRBV6-4 and TRBJ2-2; D is perhaps TRBD1 (6 bases). V was clipped by 2 bases and J by 2 bases, with 12 bases between them. Germline V gives CDR1 MRHNA, CDR2 SNTAGT. The CDR3 covers 16 residues. This chain's CDR3 is CASSDLGGLNTGELFF. The CDR3 DNA is TGTGCCAGCAGTGACCTTGGGGGCTTAAACACCGGGGAGCTGTTTTTT.